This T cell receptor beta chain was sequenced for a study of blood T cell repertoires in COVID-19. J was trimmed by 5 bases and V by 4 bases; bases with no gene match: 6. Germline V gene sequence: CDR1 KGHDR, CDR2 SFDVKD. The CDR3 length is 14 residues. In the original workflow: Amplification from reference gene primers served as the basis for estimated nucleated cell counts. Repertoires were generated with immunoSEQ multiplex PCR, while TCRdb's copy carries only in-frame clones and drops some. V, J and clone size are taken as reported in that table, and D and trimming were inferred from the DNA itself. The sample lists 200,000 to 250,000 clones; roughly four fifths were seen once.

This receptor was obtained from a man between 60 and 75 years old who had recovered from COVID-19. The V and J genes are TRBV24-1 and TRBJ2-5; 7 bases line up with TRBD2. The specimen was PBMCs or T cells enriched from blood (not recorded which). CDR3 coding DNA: TGTGCCACCAGTGAGAGCGGGGCGGCGGAGACCCAGTACTTC. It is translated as CATSESGAAETQYF.